A single T cell receptor (beta chain) is shown here with its context. Its antigen is undetermined. This may arise from a read error, as a much more abundant clone is one base away. The entry originates in a study of molecular identifiers for immune sequencing clone quantification. Construction of naive CD8 libraries employed about 19,000 to 1,000,000 sorted cells together with 10%, 30% or 50% RNA. Sorting isolated naive CD8 T cells as CD8+CD4-CCR7+CD45RA+ events. Study outcomes and limitations: In CMV-specific effectors, clones above 20 copies held over 98% of molecules; naive, under 1%.

CDR3 size: 14 residues. The V gene's germline CDR1 is MNHEY and CDR2 SVGEGT. TCRdb passed the PCR reads through MiXCR, listing each CDR3 protein once. The table shows a few hundred thousand distinct CDR3 sequences, with roughly a quarter occurring only once. The rearrangement joins TRBV6-2 or TRBV6-3 to TRBJ1-1; 8 nucleotides line up with TRBD1. The sequenced sample was naive CD8+ T cells from blood, with Jurkat cell RNA spiked in. Stated subset: FACS-sorted CD8+CD4-CCR7+CD45RA+ naive T cells. The TCR was taken from a human donor in good health. Some libraries in this study had Jurkat cell RNA spiked in. The CDR3 nucleotides are TGTGCCAGCAGAGCAGGGGGCGTTCACACTGAAGCTTACTTT. It encodes CASRAGGVHTEAYF.